These 2 T cell receptor beta chains were all obtained from the same sample, sequenced in a study of blood T cells in healthy people across ages. Sample-barcoded 5' priming and a J-beta primer mix drove a second PCR of roughly 6 to 12 cycles. TCRdb re-analysed the 5' RACE reads in MiXCR, keeping a single row per CDR3 protein. Among 950,000 to 1,200,000 distinct CDR3 sequences listed, about two fifths were seen once. Specimen: blood. These receptors originate from a man younger than 30 in good health.

V is TRBV27 and J is TRBJ2-6; tentatively, D is TRBD1 (5 bases). V lost 7 bases to trimming and J lost 0 bases, with 16 bases between them. CDR3 length equals 17 residues. CDR1 and CDR2 (germline): MNHEY, SMNVEV (reference sequence). The chain's CDR3 is CASKGPKSFSGANVLTF. The CDR3 DNA sequence: TGTGCCAGCAAGGGGCCCAAGTCCTTCTCTGGGGCCAACGTCCTGACTTTC.

The CDR3: CASSLATVPDTQYF. The CDR3 DNA follows: TGCGCCAGCAGCTTGGCGACCGTCCCAGATACGCAGTATTTT. The chain couples TRBV5-1 to TRBJ2-3, with D unclear. Trimming took off 0 bases at V and 4 bases at J, with 9 bases between the two ends. Germline assignment: CDR1 SGHRS and CDR2 YFSETQ. The CDR3 runs to 14 residues. Looking up the rest from reference TRBV5-1 and TRBJ2-3 gives the full variable domain: KAGVTQTPRYLIKTRGQQVTLSCSPISGHRSVSWYQQTPGQGLQFLFEYFSETQRNKGNFPGRFSGRQFSNSRSEMNVSTLELGDSALYLCASSLATVPDTQYFGPGTRLTVL.